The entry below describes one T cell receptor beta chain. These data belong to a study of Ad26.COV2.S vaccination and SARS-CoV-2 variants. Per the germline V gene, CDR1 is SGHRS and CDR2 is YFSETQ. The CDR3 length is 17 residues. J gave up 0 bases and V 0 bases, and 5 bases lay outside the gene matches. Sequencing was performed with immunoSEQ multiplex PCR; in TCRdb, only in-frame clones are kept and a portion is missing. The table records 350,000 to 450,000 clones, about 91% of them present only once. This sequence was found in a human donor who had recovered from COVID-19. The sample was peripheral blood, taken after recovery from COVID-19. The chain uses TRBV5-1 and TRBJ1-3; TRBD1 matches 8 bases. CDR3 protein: CASSLGTGLSSGNTIYF. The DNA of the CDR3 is TGCGCCAGCAGCTTGGGGACAGGGCTCTCCTCTGGAAACACCATATATTTT.